Each of the 20 T cell receptor beta chains below was sequenced from the same sample in a study of T cells in localized non-small cell lung cancer. The data were produced by immunoSEQ multiplex PCR, yet TCRdb's version contains in-frame clones alone and is incomplete. The sample has tens of thousands of clones, about nine tenths seen once. Sequences were derived from PBMCs, sampled before any cancer treatment. These receptors were collected from a man aged 40-75 years with stage II squamous cell lung carcinoma.

The gene calls are TRBV2 and TRBJ1-2; D is unresolved. V lost 10 bases and J 0 bases, leaving 15 bases between the germline ends. The CDR3 is made up of 14 amino acids. Looked up from germline, CDR1 is SNHLY and CDR2 is FYNNEI. The CDR3, as DNA: TGTGCCACCCGGGCAGACGGAGCTAACTATGGCTACACCTTC. Translated: CATRADGANYGYTF.

V and J are TRBV18 and TRBJ1-4; 7 positions match TRBD1. The J segment lost 5 bases and the V segment lost 1 base, leaving 1 base of the junction unmatched. The CDR3 contains 14 residues. The germline V gene encodes CDR1 KGHSH and CDR2 LQKENI. The CDR3 region is CASSPQQGNEKLFF. CDR3 sequence (DNA): TGTGCCAGCTCACCACAACAGGGGAATGAAAAACTGTTTTTT. Full variable domain (outside the CDR3, taken from reference TRBV18 and TRBJ1-4): NAGVMQNPRHLVRRRGQEARLRCSPMKGHSHVYWYRQLPEEGLKFMVYLQKENIIDESGMPKERFSAEFPKEGPSILRIQQVVRGDSAAYFCASSPQQGNEKLFFGSGTQLSVL.

The J gene is TRBJ1-6, the V gene TRBV18; D is unclear. From germline, CDR1 is KGHSH and CDR2 LQKENI. This CDR3 has 13 amino acids. With 5 bases removed from V and 8 bases from J, the gap between germline ends came to 10 bases. CDR3 nucleotides: TGTGCCAGCTCAGACTCCCGGGATTCACCCCTCCACTTT. Translated: CASSDSRDSPLHF.

This sequence joins TRBV9 and TRBJ1-2, with D perhaps TRBD1 (5 bases). In germline, CDR1 is SGDLS, CDR2 YYNGEE. The V end was cut by 3 bases, the J end by 0 bases, with 12 bases between. The CDR3 has 15 residues. For the CDR3, the DNA is TGTGCCAGCAGCGGAGGGACGGCAGCTAACTATGGCTACACCTTC. This sequence encodes CASSGGTAANYGYTF.

The chain links TRBV18 to TRBJ1-5, with 7 nucleotides matching TRBD1. J gave up 4 bases and V 1 base, and 4 bases lay outside the gene matches. Germline CDR1 reads KGHSH; CDR2 reads LQKENI. The CDR3 contains 15 residues. The CDR3 is CASSPQGQRNQPQHF. The CDR3 DNA sequence: TGTGCCAGCTCACCACAGGGACAGCGTAATCAGCCCCAGCATTTT.

The table lists this clone with a count of one. CDR3 coding DNA: TGTGCCAGCAGCTCGGGGACCGGGTTGGGGACCCAGTACTTC. This encodes CASSSGTGLGTQYF. The genes are TRBV11-3 and TRBJ2-5, with D perhaps being TRBD1 or TRBD2 (5 bases each). Per germline, CDR1 SGHNT and CDR2 YENEEA. CDR3 length equals 14 residues. The V end was cut by 4 bases, the J end by 7 bases, with 16 bases between.

This chain uses TRBV18 with TRBJ1-2; D may be TRBD1 (6 bases). There are 14 residues in the CDR3. V gave up 3 bases and J gave up 6 bases, with 14 bases separating them. CDR1 KGHSH and CDR2 LQKENI come from the germline V gene. The chain's CDR3 is CASSPSTGPDGYTF. CDR3 sequence (DNA): TGTGCCAGCTCACCCTCGACAGGACCCGATGGCTACACCTTC.

The chain uses TRBV7-6 and TRBJ2-7; no clear D gene. Trimming removed 4 bases at V and 0 bases at J, with 7 bases between. The germline V gene encodes CDR1 SGHVS and CDR2 FNYEAQ. The CDR3 totals 13 residues. The CDR3 nucleotides read TGTGCCAGCAGCTCCAGGAGCTCCTACGAGCAGTACTTC. Translation: CASSSRSSYEQYF.

The chain recombines TRBV5-4 with TRBJ2-1; the match to TRBD2 covers 10 bases. Germline lookup yields CDR1 SGHNT and CDR2 YYREEE (reference sequence). The CDR3 covers 14 residues. Trimming removed 4 bases from V and 6 bases from J; junction bases left unmatched: 4. CDR3 sequence: CASSQREGRNEQFF. The CDR3 DNA reads TGTGCCAGCAGCCAGCGGGAGGGCCGCAATGAGCAGTTCTTC.

V and J are TRBV4-1 and TRBJ2-5, with a tentative D call TRBD2 (6 bases). Germline CDR1 MGHRA, CDR2 YSYEKL. The CDR3 has 15 residues. V lost 2 bases, J lost 3 bases, and 13 bases lay in between. The CDR3 sequence: CASSQTRDSKETQYF. CDR3 coding DNA: TGCGCCAGCAGCCAAACCCGGGACTCGAAAGAGACCCAGTACTTC.

V is TRBV6-4 and J is TRBJ2-2; 8 nucleotides match TRBD1. Germline loops: CDR1 MRHNA, CDR2 SNTAGT. The CDR3 sequence is 16 residues long. Losses at the gene ends were 5 bases for V and 1 base for J; bases not matched to a gene: 6. CDR3 sequence (DNA): TGTGCCAGCAGTCCACAGGGGGTCCTGAACACCGGGGAGCTGTTTTTT. Encoded protein: CASSPQGVLNTGELFF.

The chain joins TRBV6-5 to TRBJ1-1; TRBD1 is a possible D gene (6 bases). Trimming stripped 2 bases from V and 3 bases from J, with 13 bases between. This CDR3 comprises 15 residues. The germline CDR1 and CDR2 sequences are MNHEY and SVGAGI. The CDR3 here is CASSYTQGFYTEAFF. CDR3 DNA: TGTGCCAGCAGTTACACACAGGGCTTCTACACTGAAGCTTTCTTT.

The chain recombines TRBV15 with TRBJ2-2, with D possibly being TRBD1 (5 bases). The CDR3 totals 14 residues. The V gene's germline CDR1 is LNHNV and CDR2 YYDKDF (reference sequence). The V and J ends lost 1 base and 4 bases respectively, with 7 bases between them. In DNA form, the CDR3 reads TGTGCCACCAGCAGAGGACAGATCACCGGGGAGCTGTTTTTT. Translation gives CATSRGQITGELFF.

This clone has just one count. The V and J genes are TRBV27 and TRBJ1-2, with TRBD1 identical over 11 bases. Germline V gene sequence: CDR1 MNHEY, CDR2 SMNVEV (reference sequence). The CDR3 is 13 amino acids. J gave up 8 bases and V 4 bases, and 3 bases lay outside the gene matches. The CDR3 region is CASSSDRGQGYTF. In DNA, the CDR3 is TGTGCCAGCAGTTCGGACAGGGGGCAAGGCTACACCTTC.

The chain employs TRBV2 and TRBJ2-5, with D possibly TRBD2 on 6 matching bases. The CDR3 runs to 15 residues. Germline V gene data show CDR1 as SNHLY and CDR2 as FYNNEI. Trimming removed 2 bases at V and 5 bases at J, with 15 bases between. The CDR3 spells CASSEFGGPVETQYF. CDR3 nucleotides: TGTGCCAGCAGTGAATTCGGAGGGCCAGTGGAGACCCAGTACTTC. Supplemented by reference TRBV2 and TRBJ2-5, the full variable domain reads EPEVTQTPSHQVTQMGQEVILRCVPISNHLYFYWYRQILGQKVEFLVSFYNNEISEKSEIFDDQFSVERPDGSNFTLKIRSTKLEDSAMYFCASSEFGGPVETQYFGPGTRLLVL.

V is TRBV28 and J is TRBJ1-2; no firm D call. The CDR3 extends over 13 amino acids. V was trimmed by 2 bases and J by 3 bases, leaving 7 bases between them. The germline V gene encodes CDR1 MDHEN and CDR2 SYDVKM. For the CDR3, the DNA is TGTGCCAGCAGTTTAGGTCAGCACTATGGCTACACCTTC. It translates to CASSLGQHYGYTF.

In DNA, the CDR3 is TGTGCCAGCTCACTTCAACACAGGGACTCCTACAATGAGCAGTTCTTC. It specifies CASSLQHRDSYNEQFF. This sequence joins TRBV18 and TRBJ2-1, with TRBD1 as a possible D gene (6 bases). This CDR3 has 16 amino acids. Germline assignment: CDR1 KGHSH and CDR2 LQKENI. Deletions cut 4 bases from V and 0 bases from J, with 13 bases between. The whole variable domain, filled in from reference TRBV18 and TRBJ2-1, reads NAGVMQNPRHLVRRRGQEARLRCSPMKGHSHVYWYRQLPEEGLKFMVYLQKENIIDESGMPKERFSAEFPKEGPSILRIQQVVRGDSAAYFCASSLQHRDSYNEQFFGPGTRLTVL.

V is TRBV10-3 and J is TRBJ2-5; possibly TRBD2 for D (6 bases). The CDR3 has 16 amino acids. V was shortened by 0 bases and J by 5 bases, with 16 bases between the two germline ends. Germline V lookup: CDR1 ENHRY, CDR2 SYGVKD. The CDR3 sequence is CAISESWRVGHETQYF. CDR3 DNA: TGTGCCATCAGTGAGTCGTGGAGGGTTGGTCACGAGACCCAGTACTTC.

The rearrangement links TRBV15 to TRBJ2-1; tentative D call: TRBD1 (6 bases). V was pared by 1 base and J by 1 base, with 8 bases between. The CDR3 has 15 amino acids. The V gene's germline CDR1 is LNHNV and CDR2 YYDKDF (reference sequence). In DNA, the CDR3 is TGTGCCACCAGCAGAGCGAGGGGGTCCTACAATGAGCAGTTCTTC. Translating it yields CATSRARGSYNEQFF. Full variable domain (missing parts from reference TRBV15 and TRBJ2-1): DAMVIQNPRYQVTQFGKPVTLSCSQTLNHNVMYWYQQKSSQAPKLLFHYYDKDFNNEADTPDNFQSRRPNTSFCFLDIRSPGLGDTAMYLCATSRARGSYNEQFFGPGTRLTVL.

The rearrangement uses TRBV5-1 and TRBJ1-4; tentative D call: TRBD1 (5 bases). The V gene lost 4 bases and the J gene lost 6 bases, with 19 bases spanning the gap. Germline CDR1 and CDR2: SGHRS and YFSETQ. The CDR3 extends over 16 amino acids. The CDR3 nucleotides read TGCGCCAGCAGCCCCGGAGACGGGGCGGATGATGAAAAACTGTTTTTT. Translating gives CASSPGDGADDEKLFF.